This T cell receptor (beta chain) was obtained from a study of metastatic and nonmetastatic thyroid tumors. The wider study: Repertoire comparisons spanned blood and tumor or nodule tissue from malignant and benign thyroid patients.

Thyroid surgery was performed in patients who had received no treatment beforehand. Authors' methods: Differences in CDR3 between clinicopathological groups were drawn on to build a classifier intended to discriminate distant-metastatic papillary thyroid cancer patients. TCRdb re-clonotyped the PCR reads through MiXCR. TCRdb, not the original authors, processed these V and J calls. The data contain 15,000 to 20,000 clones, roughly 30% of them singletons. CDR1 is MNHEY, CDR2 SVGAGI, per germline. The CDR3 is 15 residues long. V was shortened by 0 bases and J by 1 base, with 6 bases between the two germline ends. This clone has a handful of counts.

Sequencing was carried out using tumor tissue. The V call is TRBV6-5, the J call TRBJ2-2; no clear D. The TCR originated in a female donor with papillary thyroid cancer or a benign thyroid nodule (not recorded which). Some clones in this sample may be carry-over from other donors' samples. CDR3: CASSYSDQNTGELFF. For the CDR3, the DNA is TGTGCCAGCAGTTACTCGGACCAGAACACCGGGGAGCTGTTTTTT.